This T cell receptor (beta chain) is drawn from a study of breast tumors, draining lymph nodes, adjacent tissues. Study results and limitations: Luminal-like breast cancer showed significantly higher tumor–nontumor repertoire similarity than basal-like. The data were judged consistent with most tumor T cells coming from lymph node and expanding in tumor. Tumor repertoires ranked between lymph nodes and nontumor tissue in diversity, with V and J gene preferences.

TCRdb re-called the multiplex PCR reads through MiXCR, storing one row per CDR3 protein. The table has 250,000 or so distinct CDR3 sequences, under 35% seen once; the top ten hold 1.1%. Deletions cut 1 base from V and 5 bases from J, with 11 bases between. The CDR3 is 14 amino acids. Germline-derived CDR1 and CDR2 are SGHVS and FQNEAQ. Ten or more counts support this clonotype. Its antigen remains unknown. Breast cancer patients provided tissue from their axillary draining lymph nodes. The chain links TRBV7-8 to TRBJ2-5; a possible D gene is TRBD1 (7 bases). The sequenced sample consisted of axillary lymph node tissue. The sequence came from a female donor with breast cancer. Some clones in this sample may be carry-over from other donors' samples. The CDR3 loop reads CASSLVPGGETQYF. The CDR3 DNA follows: TGTGCCAGCAGCTTAGTGCCAGGGGGGGAGACCCAGTACTTC.